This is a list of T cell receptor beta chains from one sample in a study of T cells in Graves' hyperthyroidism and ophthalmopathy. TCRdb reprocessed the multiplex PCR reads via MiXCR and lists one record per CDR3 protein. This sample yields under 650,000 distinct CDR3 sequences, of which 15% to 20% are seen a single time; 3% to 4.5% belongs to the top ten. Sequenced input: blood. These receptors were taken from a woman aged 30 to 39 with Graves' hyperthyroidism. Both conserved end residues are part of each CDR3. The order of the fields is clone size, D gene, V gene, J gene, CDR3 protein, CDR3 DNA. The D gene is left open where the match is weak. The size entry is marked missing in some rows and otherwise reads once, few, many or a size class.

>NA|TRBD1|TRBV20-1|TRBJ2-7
CSARDIRTGSEQYF
TGCAGTGCTAGAGATATACGGACAGGCAGCGAGCAGTACTTC
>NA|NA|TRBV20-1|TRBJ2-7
CSAKTRGVSYEQYF
TGCAGTGCCAAAACCCGGGGCGTCTCCTACGAGCAGTACTTC
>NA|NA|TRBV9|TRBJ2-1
CASSGSEQFF
TGTGCCAGCAGCGGGTCTGAGCAGTTCTTC
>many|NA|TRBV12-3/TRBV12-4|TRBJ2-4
CASRAQGLAKNIQYF
TGTGCCAGTAGGGCGCAGGGGTTGGCCAAAAACATTCAGTACTTC
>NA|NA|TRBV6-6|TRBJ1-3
CASSYSLSDRTTYVYSGNTMYF
TGTGCCAGCAGTTACTCCCTTAGCGACAGGACCACCTATGTCTACTCTGGAAACACCATGTATTTT
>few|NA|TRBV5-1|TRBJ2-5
CASSPPDTPGRTQYF
TGCGCCAGCAGCCCCCCGGACACCCCGGGAAGGACCCAGTACTTC
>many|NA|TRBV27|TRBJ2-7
CASSLRPPFAYEQYF
TGTGCCAGCAGTTTAAGGCCCCCTTTTGCCTACGAGCAGTACTTC
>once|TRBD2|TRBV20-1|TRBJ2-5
CSARDARTSGRGETQYF
TGCAGTGCTAGAGATGCCAGGACTAGCGGGAGGGGAGAGACCCAGTACTTC
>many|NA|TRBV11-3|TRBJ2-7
CASSLEGGIREQYF
TGTGCCAGCAGCTTAGAAGGGGGAATACGCGAGCAGTACTTC
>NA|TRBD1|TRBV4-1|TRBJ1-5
CASSRDGQGRQPQHF
TGCGCCAGCAGCCGAGATGGACAGGGTAGGCAGCCCCAGCATTTT
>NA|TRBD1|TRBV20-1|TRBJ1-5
CSADRASNQPQHF
TGCAGTGCAGACAGGGCCAGCAATCAGCCCCAGCATTTT
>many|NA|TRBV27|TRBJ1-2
CASSLTGGRVYGYTF
TGTGCCAGCAGCCTTACTGGGGGGAGAGTCTATGGCTACACCTTC
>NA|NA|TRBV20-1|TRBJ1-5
CSARRDNSNQPQHF
TGCAGTGCCCGGCGGGACAATAGCAATCAGCCCCAGCATTTT
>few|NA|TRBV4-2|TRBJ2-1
CASSQDVGVSYNEQFF
TGTGCCAGCAGCCAAGATGTGGGAGTCTCCTACAATGAGCAGTTCTTC
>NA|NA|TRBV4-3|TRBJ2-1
CASSPNPGYYNEQFF
TGCGCCAGCAGCCCCAACCCGGGATACTACAATGAGCAGTTCTTC
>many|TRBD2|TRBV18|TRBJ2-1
CASSGLAGGGEQFF
TGTGCCAGCTCGGGACTAGCGGGAGGTGGTGAGCAGTTCTTC
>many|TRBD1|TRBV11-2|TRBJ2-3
CASSTDRGTDTQYF
TGTGCCAGCAGCACAGACAGGGGCACAGATACGCAGTATTTT
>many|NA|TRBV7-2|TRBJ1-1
CASSLVSLGAEAFF
TGTGCCAGCAGCTTGGTGTCTTTAGGGGCTGAAGCTTTCTTT
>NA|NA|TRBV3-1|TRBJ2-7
CASSLRDIAGYEQYF
TGTGCCAGCAGCCTCCGGGACATCGCGGGTTACGAGCAGTACTTC
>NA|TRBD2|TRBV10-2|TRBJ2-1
CASSDSGGNYNEQFF
TGCGCCAGCAGCGATAGCGGGGGGAATTACAATGAGCAGTTCTTC
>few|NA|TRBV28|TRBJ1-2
CASRGRGISGYTF
TGTGCCAGCAGAGGAAGGGGAATCTCTGGCTACACCTTC
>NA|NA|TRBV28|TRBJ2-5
CASSPLKEGVETQYF
TGTGCCAGCAGTCCCCTAAAGGAGGGGGTGGAGACCCAGTACTTC
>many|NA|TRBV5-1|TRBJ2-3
CASSFSGDTQYF
TGCGCCAGCAGCTTTAGTGGAGATACGCAGTATTTT
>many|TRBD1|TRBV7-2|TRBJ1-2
CASSLMGQGNYGYTF
TGTGCCAGCAGCTTAATGGGACAGGGCAACTATGGCTACACCTTC
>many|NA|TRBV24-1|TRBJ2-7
CATSDRDEQYF
TGTGCCACCAGTGACAGGGACGAGCAGTACTTC
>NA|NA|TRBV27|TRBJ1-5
CASSYGTPNSNQPQHF
TGTGCCAGCAGCTATGGGACTCCCAATAGCAATCAGCCCCAGCATTTT